Below, 18 T cell receptor beta chains from the same sample are listed, as sequenced in a study of T cells after yellow fever vaccination. TCRdb reanalysed the 5' RACE reads using MiXCR and keeps one entry per CDR3 protein. The table includes roughly 320,000 distinct CDR3 sequences, about 10% detected once. This sample comprised CD4+ T cells sorted from PBMCs, obtained 45 days after the yellow fever booster vaccination. All receptors come from a man aged 18-30 years who received the YFV17D yellow fever vaccine.

Points on this clonotype: The conserved phenylalanine or tryptophan normally closing the CDR3 is absent here, so this likely arose from a read error. No DNA is shown, since the ends of the CDR3 on it are uncertain; the CDR3 is the one TCRdb lists. The chain carries TRBV14 and TRBJ2-1; the table assigns TRBD1, which was not confirmed against the DNA. The CDR3 is made up of 13 amino acids, end residues included. The germline V gene has CDR1 SGHDN and CDR2 FVKESK. This chain's CDR3 is CASSQGGTGISYL.

This rearrangement joins TRBV4-3 to TRBJ1-6; no definite D call. The ends were cut back, 1 base at V and 10 bases at J, with 14 bases in the middle. This CDR3 is 15 amino acids long. Germline V gives CDR1 LGHNA, CDR2 YSLEER. The DNA for the CDR3 is TGCGCCAGCAGCCAAGGGCCCCGTTATGGGTCACCCCTCCACTTT. This codes for CASSQGPRYGSPLHF.

This clonotype was detected ten times or more. The chain has TRBV15 and TRBJ2-5; 8 nucleotides match TRBD1. The length of the CDR3 is 13 residues. CDR1 LNHNV and CDR2 YYDKDF come from the germline V gene (reference sequence). V lost 5 bases and J lost 1; bases outside the gene matches: 0. The CDR3 bases are TGTGCCACCAGCGGACAGGGCCAAGAGACCCAGTACTTC. Residues: CATSGQGQETQYF.

This chain uses TRBV6-5 with TRBJ2-3; 14 bases are a match to TRBD2. Germline V gene lookup returns CDR1 MNHEY and CDR2 SVGAGI. This CDR3 has 16 residues. The trim removed 4 bases at V and 2 bases at J, leaving 2 bases unmatched. The chain's CDR3 is CASSSGLAGATDTQYF. CDR3 nucleotide sequence: TGTGCCAGCAGTTCGGGACTAGCGGGGGCCACAGATACGCAGTATTTT.

This clonotype appeared many times. CDR3 sequence: CASSQDRVSYNEQFF. CDR3 nucleotide sequence: TGCGCCAGCAGCCAGGACAGGGTGTCCTACAATGAGCAGTTCTTC. This chain connects TRBV5-1 to TRBJ2-1; TRBD1 aligns across 8 bases. The junction had 4 bases not matched to a gene; V was cut back by 4 bases and J by 1 base. This CDR3 spans 15 amino acids. From germline, CDR1 is SGHRS and CDR2 YFSETQ.

The sample holds many counts of this clonotype. The chain couples TRBV5-1 to TRBJ1-6, with D possibly TRBD1 on 6 matching bases. Germline V gives CDR1 SGHRS, CDR2 YFSETQ. Between the trimmed V and J ends, which lost 7 bases and 8 bases, there was a span of 16 bases. CDR3 length equals 14 residues. CDR3 region: CASSTGSTDSPLHF. The CDR3 coding sequence is TGCGCCAGCTCGACAGGATCTACGGATTCACCCCTCCACTTT.

CDR3 bases: TGTGCCAGCAGCTTTACAGGGTACAACTACGAGCAGTACTTC. Amino acid sequence: CASSFTGYNYEQYF. The chain joins TRBV7-2 to TRBJ2-7, with TRBD1 as a possible D gene (6 bases). Germline loops: CDR1 SGHTA, CDR2 FQGNSA. With 3 bases removed from V and 3 bases from J, the gap between germline ends came to 12 bases. CDR3 length: 14 amino acids.

This sequence joins TRBV3-1 and TRBJ1-6, with TRBD1 identical over 8 bases. This CDR3 has 15 amino acids. V gave up 3 bases and J gave up 7 bases; unmatched junction bases: 5. Germline loops: CDR1 LGHDT, CDR2 YNNKEL (reference sequence). The CDR3 protein is CASSHGTGLNSPLHF. The CDR3 coding sequence is TGTGCCAGCAGCCATGGGACAGGACTAAATTCACCCCTCCACTTT.

This clonotype was detected only a few times. The chain links TRBV5-1 to TRBJ2-5, with D possibly matching TRBD1 (6 bases). Per the germline V gene, CDR1 is SGHRS and CDR2 is YFSETQ. The germline V and J ends were trimmed by 5 bases and 0 bases, with 8 bases remaining between them. CDR3 length equals 13 residues. The CDR3 DNA is TGCGCCAGCAGTTCAGGGGACCAAGAGACCCAGTACTTC. Protein product: CASSSGDQETQYF.

The chain is built from TRBV4-2 and TRBJ1-3; weak D call: TRBD1 (5 bases). Looked up from germline, CDR1 is LGHNA and CDR2 is YNFKEQ. CDR3 length: 16 residues. Trimming took 2 bases from V and 8 from J, leaving 19 bases between them. The CDR3: CASSQNVDRTGDTIYF. CDR3 DNA sequence: TGTGCCAGCAGCCAAAACGTCGACAGAACTGGGGACACCATATATTTT.

The chain has TRBV6-5 and TRBJ2-7; 8 nucleotides agree with TRBD1. The CDR3 consists of 16 residues. The germline V gene has CDR1 MNHEY and CDR2 SVGAGI. After removal of 6 bases from V and 5 bases from J, the junction contained 15 bases not matched to a gene. The CDR3 nucleotides are TGTGCCAGCAGCTCAATCCCCCAGGGGGCGGAAAACGAGCAGTACTTC. Amino acid sequence: CASSSIPQGAENEQYF.

J is TRBJ1-2 and V is TRBV27; D not certain. Per germline, CDR1 MNHEY and CDR2 SMNVEV (reference sequence). V lost 5 bases and J lost 3, with 16 bases in between. CDR3 length equals 15 residues. The CDR3 nucleotides are TGTGCCAGCAGTCCCCGCCCGGTAGTCGACTATGGCTACACCTTC. Translating gives CASSPRPVVDYGYTF.

This clonotype has a handful of counts. The rearrangement joins TRBV19 to TRBJ2-1; D unresolved. Trimming took off 6 bases at V and 5 bases at J, with 11 bases between the two ends. The length of the CDR3 is 13 residues. Per the germline V gene, CDR1 is LNHDA and CDR2 is SQIVND (reference sequence). CDR3 nucleotides: TGTGCCAGTAGGGCTAGGCTGCACAATGAGCAGTTCTTC. Translation: CASRARLHNEQFF.

This clonotype was seen more than once but under ten times. This chain connects TRBV7-9 to TRBJ2-1; maybe TRBD1 (5 bases). The CDR3 has 13 amino acids. CDR1 and CDR2 (germline): SEHNR, FQNEAQ (reference sequence). V lost 3 bases, J lost 6 bases, and 9 bases lay in between. The CDR3: CASSLGPINEQFF. In nucleotides, the CDR3 is TGTGCCAGCAGCTTGGGGCCCATCAATGAGCAGTTCTTC.

This clonotype was picked up a small number of times. This chain uses TRBV11-2 with TRBJ1-3; no clear D gene. This CDR3 contains 13 residues. V was cut by 5 bases and J by 7 bases, with 12 bases left in between. In germline, CDR1 is SGHAT, CDR2 FQNNGV. The CDR3 coding sequence is TGTGCCAGCAGCCCGATCCAAGTTAACACCATATATTTT. Amino acids: CASSPIQVNTIYF.

V usage is TRBV28 and J usage is TRBJ2-7; D may correspond to TRBD1 or TRBD2 (6 bases each). CDR1 is MDHEN, CDR2 SYDVKM, per germline. V lost 9 bases, J lost 2 bases, and 11 bases lay in between. This CDR3 spans 12 amino acids. DNA of the CDR3: TGTGCCAGTAGGGGGGTCACCTACGAGCAGTACGTC. Residues: CASRGVTYEQYV.

This clonotype was seen a handful of times. This chain links TRBV6-5 with TRBJ2-5, with D uncertain. Trimming shortened V by 7 bases and J by 1 base, and 16 bases separated the two germline ends. Germline lookup yields CDR1 MNHEY and CDR2 SVGAGI. CDR3 length: 15 residues. CDR3 region: CASTISPFFQETQYF. The DNA of the CDR3 is TGTGCCAGCACCATAAGCCCGTTCTTCCAAGAGACCCAGTACTTC.

The V call is TRBV5-1, the J call TRBJ2-2, with 7 bases aligning to TRBD1. The trim removed 7 bases at V and 0 bases at J, leaving 9 bases unmatched. The germline CDR1 and CDR2 sequences are SGHRS and YFSETQ. The CDR3 length is 16 residues. The CDR3 coding sequence is TGCGCCAGCCGACACCCACAGGGGACGAACACCGGGGAGCTGTTTTTT. Amino acids: CASRHPQGTNTGELFF.